The TCR beta chain described here comes from a study of CD8 T cells in ankylosing spondylitis. Study conclusions and caveats: Disease-linked clones proved CD8+ and comparatively uncommon in peripheral blood. The authors reported significant enrichment of disease-linked clones in matched ankylosing spondylitis synovial fluid. Reactive arthritis synovial fluid and blood previously showed some of these motif variants. For ankylosing spondylitis blood, a TCR beta motif of under ten highly homologous variants appeared characteristic.

On this clonotype itself: The antigen remains unidentified.

Construction of TCR beta libraries was performed using quantitative 5'-RACE with molecular barcodes. TCRdb re-analysed the 5' RACE reads in MiXCR, keeping a single row per CDR3 protein. Here the sample spans roughly 90,000 distinct CDR3 sequences, roughly 9% being singletons. Sequencing was carried out using blood, either unsorted or a sorted T cell fraction (not recorded which). The receptor was isolated from a male donor with ankylosing spondylitis.

CDR3 residues: CASSYWTGAQYF. CDR3 bases: TGTGCCAGCAGTTATTGGACAGGGGCGCAGTATTTT. V gene TRBV28 combines with J gene TRBJ2-3; 9 nucleotides line up with TRBD1. The CDR3 runs to 12 residues. In germline, CDR1 is MDHEN, CDR2 SYDVKM. Trimming removed 4 bases from V and 10 bases from J; junction bases left unmatched: 3.